This TCR beta chain was documented in a study of blood T cell repertoires in COVID-19. Clones were read by immunoSEQ multiplex PCR, and TCRdb kept only the in-frame ones, dropping some. The sample yields about 160,000 clones, about 90% seen once. CDR1 is SGHRS, CDR2 YFSETQ, per germline. The length of the CDR3 is 16 residues. Unmatched junction bases numbered 6, after V lost 3 bases and J lost 4 bases. Specimen: peripheral blood. The chain has TRBV5-1 and TRBJ2-6, with 8 bases aligning to TRBD2. The sequence derives from a woman aged 60 to 75 with active or convalescent COVID-19. CDR3 loop: CASSWIAGSGANVLTF. CDR3 in DNA: TGCGCCAGCAGCTGGATAGCGGGGAGCGGGGCCAACGTCCTGACTTTC.